The 2 T cell receptor beta chains reported below all come from one sample, sequenced in a study of T cells in Graves' hyperthyroidism and ophthalmopathy. RNA transcripts were the template for amplifying TCR beta CDR3 regions. Carried out on the TCR CDR3, a first-round RT-PCR used the HTBI primer set. TCRdb reprocessed the multiplex PCR reads with MiXCR, giving one entry per CDR3 protein. The data contain under 700,000 distinct CDR3 sequences, about half of them singletons. Sequencing was done on a sample of peripheral blood or thyroid tissue (not recorded which). Source of these receptors: a woman aged 18-35 years with Graves' hyperthyroidism.

This chain joins TRBV7-2 and TRBJ1-6; no clear D. The CDR3 runs 13 residues. Germline V gene data show CDR1 as SGHTA and CDR2 as FQGNSA. V dropped 6 bases and J dropped 8 bases, with 11 bases sitting between them. The CDR3 loop is CASRLSGDSPLHF. Written as DNA, the CDR3 is TGTGCCAGCAGGCTCAGTGGGGATTCACCCCTCCACTTT.

This clonotype was seen ten or more times. The rearrangement links TRBV2 to TRBJ1-5; the match to TRBD1 covers 8 bases. This CDR3 has 15 residues. Unmatched junction bases numbered 4, after V lost 6 bases and J lost 0 bases. CDR1 is SNHLY and CDR2 is FYNNEI in the germline V gene. The CDR3 loop is CASRMGTGSNQPQHF. CDR3 coding DNA: TGTGCCAGCAGGATGGGGACAGGTAGCAATCAGCCCCAGCATTTT.